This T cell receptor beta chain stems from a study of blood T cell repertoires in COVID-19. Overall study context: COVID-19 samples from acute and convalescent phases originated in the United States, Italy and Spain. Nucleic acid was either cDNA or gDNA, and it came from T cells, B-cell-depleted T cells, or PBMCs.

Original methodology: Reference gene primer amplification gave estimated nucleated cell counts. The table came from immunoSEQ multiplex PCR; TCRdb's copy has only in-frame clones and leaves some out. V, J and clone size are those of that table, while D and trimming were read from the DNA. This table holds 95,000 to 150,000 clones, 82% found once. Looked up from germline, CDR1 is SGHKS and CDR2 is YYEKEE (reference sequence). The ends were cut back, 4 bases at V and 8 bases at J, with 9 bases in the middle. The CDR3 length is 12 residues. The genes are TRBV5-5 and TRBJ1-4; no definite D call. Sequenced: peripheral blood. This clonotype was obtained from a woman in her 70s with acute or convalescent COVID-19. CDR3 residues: CASSLAGEKLFF. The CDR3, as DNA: TGTGCCAGCAGCCTCGCGGGGGAAAAACTGTTTTTT.